Presented here are 15 T cell receptor beta chains from one specimen sequenced in a study of OX40 agonist ivuxolimab in advanced cancers. Only in-frame clones appear in the TCRdb table, and some are missing; sequencing was by immunoSEQ multiplex PCR. This table has about 96,000 clones, less than 95% appearing once. The starting material was CD4+ or CD8+ T cells sorted from blood, obtained in a trial of the OX40 agonist ivuxolimab. Receptors were obtained from an adult with an advanced solid tumor such as melanoma, head and neck, liver or kidney cancer.

To note about this clone: Its ends do not fully match the called genes, so a read error is possible. This chain links TRBV19 with TRBJ1-4; D uncertain. Germline CDR1 reads LNHDA; CDR2 reads SQIVND (reference sequence). The CDR3 has 11 residues. The CDR3 sequence: CASSIEEKLFF. CDR3 nucleotide sequence: TGTGCCAGTAGCATAGAAGAAAAACTGTTTTTT.

This chain connects TRBV5-1 to TRBJ2-2; TRBD2 aligns across 8 bases. Germline V gene lookup returns CDR1 SGHRS and CDR2 YFSETQ. This CDR3 contains 15 residues. With V trimmed by 4 bases and J by 4 bases, 6 bases remained unmatched. This CDR3 reads CASSQKLAATGELFF. The CDR3 DNA reads as TGCGCCAGCAGCCAGAAACTAGCGGCCACCGGGGAGCTGTTTTTT.

In nucleotides, the CDR3 is TGTGCCAGCAGCTTACAGGGGGCAGGCAATCAGCCCCAGCATTTT. Encoded protein: CASSLQGAGNQPQHF. The chain is built from TRBV7-6 and TRBJ1-5; 8 positions agree with TRBD1. Germline loops: CDR1 SGHVS, CDR2 FNYEAQ. This CDR3 has 15 residues. With 2 bases clipped from V and 2 bases from J, the junction kept 2 bases outside the gene matches.

This chain uses TRBV5-4 with TRBJ2-7; 7 bases map to TRBD1. From germline, CDR1 is SGHNT and CDR2 YYREEE (reference sequence). J lost 3 bases, V lost 3 bases, and 15 bases had no gene match. The CDR3 totals 17 residues. The CDR3 sequence: CASSSGSARGMGYEQYF. As DNA, the CDR3 is TGTGCCAGCAGCTCTGGGTCGGCCAGGGGGATGGGCTACGAGCAGTACTTC.

The chain recombines TRBV29-1 with TRBJ2-2; 7 nucleotides match TRBD2. The CDR3 runs to 14 residues. In germline, CDR1 is SQVTM, CDR2 ANQGSEA. The V and J ends lost 7 bases and 2 bases, in that order; junction bases with no gene match: 7. CDR3 sequence: CSATGLLNTGELFF. The CDR3 bases are TGCAGCGCCACGGGACTACTAAACACCGGGGAGCTGTTTTTT.

The chain uses TRBV7-2 and TRBJ2-2, with 14 bases matching TRBD2. Germline values: CDR1 SGHTA, CDR2 FQGNSA. This CDR3 has 17 residues. V was pared by 5 bases and J by 6 bases, with 8 bases of the junction left unmatched. The CDR3 nucleotides are TGTGCCAGCAGCGCCTGGGGGACTAGCGGGAGATCCGGGGAGCTGTTTTTT. Amino acids: CASSAWGTSGRSGELFF.

The chain employs TRBV29-1 and TRBJ2-7; 10 bases agree with TRBD1. V dropped 4 bases and J dropped 0; count of bases not matched to a gene: 6. The CDR3 runs 15 residues. Germline CDR1 and CDR2: SQVTM and ANQGSEA. CDR3: CSVVGTGVNSYEQYF. The CDR3 region has the DNA TGCAGCGTTGTGGGGACAGGGGTCAACTCCTACGAGCAGTACTTC.

This chain joins TRBV10-3 and TRBJ2-5; the D is unclear. Germline V lookup: CDR1 ENHRY, CDR2 SYGVKD. V gave up 3 bases and J gave up 2 bases, with 13 bases separating them. This CDR3 has 15 residues. The CDR3 reads CAISDGARMQETQYF. CDR3 bases: TGTGCCATCAGTGACGGCGCACGTATGCAAGAGACCCAGTACTTC.

This chain joins TRBV6-5 and TRBJ1-4; D is unclear. V gave up 0 bases and J gave up 8 bases, with 13 bases separating them. The CDR3 loop spans 15 amino acids. Germline values: CDR1 MNHEY, CDR2 SVGAGI. The CDR3 DNA reads TGTGCCAGCAGTTACTCGATAGGGCTCGGGGAAAAACTGTTTTTT. It yields the protein CASSYSIGLGEKLFF.

This chain uses TRBV29-1 with TRBJ2-3; D assignment may be TRBD1 or TRBD2 (5 bases each). Germline lookup yields CDR1 SQVTM and CDR2 ANQGSEA. There are 12 residues in the CDR3. Between the trimmed V and J ends, which lost 0 bases and 4 bases, there was a span of 5 bases. In DNA form, the CDR3 reads TGCAGCGTTGAAGAGGGGGCAGATACGCAGTATTTT. This encodes CSVEEGADTQYF.

The chain couples TRBV29-1 to TRBJ2-1; 10 bases map to TRBD2. Germline assignment: CDR1 SQVTM and CDR2 ANQGSEA. With 4 bases clipped from V and 9 bases from J, the junction kept 6 bases outside the gene matches. This CDR3 contains 13 residues. CDR3 protein: CSVGLAGEGEQFF. The CDR3 bases are TGCAGCGTTGGGCTAGCGGGAGAAGGTGAGCAGTTCTTC.

This chain uses TRBV21-1 with TRBJ2-7; the DNA was not used to check the table's D call, TRBD1. TRBV21-1 is deemed a pseudogene. The CDR3 loop spans 16 amino acids. Here the CDR3 DNA reads TGTGCCAGCAGCAGGCCCATCGGACAGAGCTTTTACGGGCAGTACTTC. It specifies CASSRPIGQSFYGQYF.

The J gene is TRBJ2-7, the V gene TRBV7-2, with D maybe TRBD2 (7 bases). This CDR3 spans 16 amino acids. Deletions cut 1 base from V and 3 bases from J, with 16 bases between. CDR1 SGHTA and CDR2 FQGNSA come from the germline V gene. The CDR3 DNA reads as TGTGCCAGCAGCTTAGGAGGAGGGGGGGCCCGCTACGAGCAGTACTTC. Protein sequence: CASSLGGGGARYEQYF.

The sample holds a few counts of this clone. V is TRBV2 and J is TRBJ1-5, with a possible D match to TRBD1 (6 bases). The CDR3 runs 14 residues. Looked up from germline, CDR1 is SNHLY and CDR2 is FYNNEI. The V end lost 8 bases, the J end lost 0 bases, and 11 bases lay between the germline ends. CDR3 bases: TGTGCCAGCGCGACAGGAAATAGCAATCAGCCCCAGCATTTT. Its translation is CASATGNSNQPQHF.

This sequence joins TRBV7-2 and TRBJ2-5, with D unclear. Germline CDR1 is SGHTA and CDR2 is FQGNSA. The CDR3 runs 12 residues. The V gene lost 4 bases and the J gene lost 0 bases, with 3 bases spanning the gap. The CDR3 nucleotides read TGTGCCAGCAGCTGGTACCAAGAGACCCAGTACTTC. Translating it yields CASSWYQETQYF.